The 27 T cell receptor beta chains below all came from one sample that was sequenced in a study of T cell repertoires in cytomegalovirus infection (dated 2019 in TCRdb). These receptors' targets are unknown. Data came from an Illumina HiSeq 1500. The public reads were run again by TCRdb, first through fastp at Q25 and then through MiXCR, and only productive beta chains were kept. Rows with one shared CDR3 protein collapse into an entry with the most common genes and DNA. Here the sample has 700,000 to 950,000 distinct CDR3 sequences; approximately 32% occur a single time. Around 12% of the sample is taken by the ten largest. The label giving this sample's treatment or condition can be read as: in vitro stimulation with specific CMV peptide epitopes to enrich CMV-specific T cells. The source was cultured CD8+ T cells from PBMCs, collected from culture after CMV antigen stimulation. The receptors shown here come from a human donor in good health (CMV status not recorded). Some clones in this sample may be carry-over from other donors' samples.

This chain joins TRBV7-9 and TRBJ1-5, with D perhaps matching TRBD1 (5 bases). The CDR3 covers 16 residues. Germline assignment: CDR1 SEHNR and CDR2 FQNEAQ (reference sequence). Trimming stripped 4 bases from V and 4 bases from J, with 17 bases between. CDR3 protein: CASSSREGEVNQPQHF. In DNA, the CDR3 is TGTGCCAGCAGCTCCAGAGAAGGGGAGGTTAATCAGCCCCAGCATTTT.

This clonotype was seen a handful of times. The gene calls are TRBV12-5 and TRBJ2-2; D call uncertain. With 6 bases removed from V and 3 bases from J, the gap between germline ends came to 17 bases. Germline V gene data show CDR1 as LGHNT and CDR2 as FRNRAP. This CDR3 has 16 amino acids. CDR3 sequence (DNA): TGTGCTAGTGGGTACTGGACGGATAGTCACACCGGGGAGCTGTTTTTT. This gives the protein CASGYWTDSHTGELFF.

The chain has TRBV7-8 and TRBJ1-4, with D possibly TRBD1 on 6 matching bases. Trimming shortened V by 4 bases and J by 2 bases, and 14 bases separated the two germline ends. Germline-derived CDR1 and CDR2 are SGHVS and FQNEAQ. This CDR3 comprises 16 residues. CDR3 DNA sequence: TGTGCCAGCAGCTCCAGGCGGGGGCCGACTAATGAAAAACTGTTTTTT. This translates into CASSSRRGPTNEKLFF.

CDR3 loop: CSALTPDRGDLTMWYTF. The DNA of the CDR3 is TGCAGCGCCCTTACCCCGGACAGGGGGGATTTGACTATGTGGTACACCTTC. The rearrangement links TRBV29-1 to TRBJ1-2; 10 bases line up with TRBD1. Losses at the gene ends were 7 bases for V and 11 bases for J; bases not matched to a gene: 25. Germline V gives CDR1 SQVTM, CDR2 ANQGSEA. The CDR3 has 17 residues.

This clonotype was recorded many times. The rearrangement joins TRBV6-6 to TRBJ1-2; 8 bases line up with TRBD1. Germline assignment: CDR1 MNHNY and CDR2 SVGAGI (reference sequence). The junction had 3 bases not matched to a gene; V was cut back by 5 bases and J by 4 bases. CDR3 length: 13 residues. The CDR3 sequence: CASSHRGGYGYTF. The CDR3, as DNA: TGTGCCAGCAGTCACAGGGGGGGCTATGGCTACACCTTC.

The chain is built from TRBV7-9 and TRBJ1-2; no clear D. The CDR3 length is 11 residues. Trimming pared 8 bases from V and 4 bases from J, leaving 8 bases between. Germline V gene sequence: CDR1 SEHNR, CDR2 FQNEAQ (reference sequence). The CDR3 DNA reads TGTGCCAGCCTGGGTAGCTATGGCTACACCTTC. Translating it yields CASLGSYGYTF.

This clonotype has only a few counts. The genes are TRBV9 and TRBJ2-2; no definite D call. Looked up from germline, CDR1 is SGDLS and CDR2 is YYNGEE. Trimming took off 4 bases at V and 0 bases at J, with 4 bases between the two ends. This CDR3 contains 13 residues. DNA for the CDR3: TGTGCCAGCAGCAGGGCGAACACCGGGGAGCTGTTTTTT. It is translated as CASSRANTGELFF.

The sample holds many counts of this clonotype. The rearrangement joins TRBV7-2 to TRBJ2-7; D is unresolved. Germline lookup yields CDR1 SGHTA and CDR2 FQGNSA. The ends were cut back, 4 bases at V and 3 bases at J, with 7 bases in the middle. The CDR3 contains 12 residues. The CDR3 region has the DNA TGTGCCAGCAGCTCCACTAACTACGAGCAGTACTTC. Amino acid sequence: CASSSTNYEQYF. The whole variable domain, remainder taken from reference TRBV7-2 and TRBJ2-7, is GAGVSQSPSNKVTEKGKDVELRCDPISGHTALYWYRQSLGQGLEFLIYFQGNSAPDKSGLPSDRFSAERTGGSVSTLTIQRTQQEDSAVYLCASSSTNYEQYFGPGTRLTVT.

This clonotype was recorded a few times. This chain links TRBV11-2 with TRBJ2-5, with 10 bases fitting TRBD1. With V trimmed by 3 bases and J by 4 bases, 8 bases remained unmatched. The CDR3 runs to 16 residues. Looked up from germline, CDR1 is SGHAT and CDR2 is FQNNGV. The CDR3 DNA follows: TGTGCCAGCAGCTTGGGGGGACAGGGGTTGCGAGAGACCCAGTACTTC. It is translated as CASSLGGQGLRETQYF.

The chain joins TRBV7-9 to TRBJ2-3; D is uncertain. CDR1 and CDR2 from the germline V gene are SEHNR and FQNEAQ (reference sequence). The CDR3 extends over 15 amino acids. V lost 3 bases and J 0 bases, leaving 10 bases between the germline ends. The CDR3 DNA follows: TGTGCCAGCAGCTTTACATTCGTTAGCACAGATACGCAGTATTTT. As protein: CASSFTFVSTDTQYF.

The rearrangement links TRBV4-1 to TRBJ1-2; the match to TRBD1 covers 7 bases. Germline lookup yields CDR1 MGHRA and CDR2 YSYEKL. CDR3 size: 16 residues. The ends lost 1 base at V and 2 bases at J; junction bases unmatched: 7. CDR3 residues: CASSQVLDRLNYGYTF. In DNA form, the CDR3 reads TGCGCCAGCAGCCAAGTCCTGGACAGGCTGAACTATGGCTACACCTTC.

The chain joins TRBV7-9 to TRBJ2-6, with 7 bases lining up with TRBD1. With V trimmed by 5 bases and J by 0 bases, 10 bases remained unmatched. Germline assignment: CDR1 SEHNR and CDR2 FQNEAQ (reference sequence). The CDR3 contains 18 residues. This CDR3 is CASSPPLGTVSGANVLTF. CDR3 sequence (DNA): TGTGCCAGCAGCCCCCCCCTGGGGACAGTCTCTGGGGCCAACGTCCTGACTTTC. Full variable domain (outside the CDR3, taken from reference TRBV7-9 and TRBJ2-6): DTGVSQNPRHKITKRGQNVTFRCDPISEHNRLYWYRQTLGQGPEFLTYFQNEAQLEKSRLLSDRFSAERPKGSFSTLEIQRTEQGDSAMYLCASSPPLGTVSGANVLTFGAGSRLTVL.

This clonotype was observed a handful of times. The rearrangement links TRBV2 to TRBJ1-1; 10 nucleotides agree with TRBD1. Trimming took 4 bases from V and 6 from J; bases not matched to a gene: 11. Germline assignment: CDR1 SNHLY and CDR2 FYNNEI. The CDR3 is made up of 16 amino acids. As DNA, the CDR3 is TGTGCCAGCAGTGCCCGGGACAGGGGTTTTAGGGCTGAAGCTTTCTTT. The encoded protein is CASSARDRGFRAEAFF.

The chain joins TRBV3-1 to TRBJ2-3; 10 bases are a match to TRBD1. CDR3 length: 16 residues. Germline loops: CDR1 LGHDT, CDR2 YNNKEL (reference sequence). Losses at the gene ends were 4 bases for V and 2 bases for J; bases not matched to a gene: 6. The CDR3 sequence is CASSPDRGLATDTQYF. For the CDR3, the DNA is TGTGCCAGCAGCCCCGACAGGGGGCTCGCCACAGATACGCAGTATTTT.

In this sample, this clonotype turned up many times. This chain connects TRBV7-8 to TRBJ1-4; D gene unclear. Germline assignment: CDR1 SGHVS and CDR2 FQNEAQ. CDR3 size: 14 residues. The V end lost 4 bases, the J end lost 0 bases, and 6 bases lay between the germline ends. CDR3 bases: TGTGCCAGCAGCTCCATTGCAACTAATGAAAAACTGTTTTTT. Encoded protein: CASSSIATNEKLFF.

This clonotype was recorded a few times. The CDR3 DNA follows: TGTGCCAGTAGTATAACCGGACTAGCGTCCAATGAGCAGTTCTTC. Amino acids: CASSITGLASNEQFF. The chain couples TRBV19 to TRBJ2-1; TRBD2 agrees at 9 bases. The CDR3 runs to 15 residues. Germline values: CDR1 LNHDA, CDR2 SQIVND (reference sequence). V lost 2 bases to trimming and J lost 6 bases; unmatched junction nucleotides: 5.

The chain couples TRBV19 to TRBJ1-6; D unresolved. CDR1 is LNHDA and CDR2 is SQIVND in the germline V gene (reference sequence). The CDR3 consists of 14 residues. Deletions cut 5 bases from V and 8 bases from J, with 13 bases between. The DNA for the CDR3 is TGTGCCAGTAGTTTGTGGGATACGGATTCACCCCTCCACTTT. Amino acid sequence: CASSLWDTDSPLHF.

The chain uses TRBV7-8 and TRBJ2-3, with 7 bases fitting TRBD1. The germline gives CDR1 SGHVS, CDR2 FQNEAQ. The CDR3 consists of 17 residues. The V segment lost 1 base and the J segment 1 base; nucleotides outside the gene matches: 8. CDR3 protein: CASSLEPGTARTDTQYF. DNA for the CDR3: TGTGCCAGCAGCTTAGAGCCGGGGACAGCACGCACAGATACGCAGTATTTT. The entire variable domain, with the rest obtained from reference TRBV7-8 and TRBJ2-3, is as follows: GAGVSQSPRYKVAKRGQDVALRCDPISGHVSLFWYQQALGQGPEFLTYFQNEAQLDKSGLPSDRFFAERPEGSVSTLKIQRTQQEDSAVYLCASSLEPGTARTDTQYFGPGTRLTVL.

This clonotype appeared a few times. The chain carries TRBV7-6 and TRBJ2-3; 7 nucleotides match TRBD2. Germline V gene lookup returns CDR1 SGHVS and CDR2 FNYEAQ. Trimming removed 5 bases from V and 2 bases from J; junction bases left unmatched: 10. CDR3 length equals 16 residues. This chain's CDR3 is CASSHLGGGFTDTQYF. DNA for the CDR3: TGTGCCAGCAGCCACCTCGGCGGGGGTTTCACAGATACGCAGTATTTT.

The table lists this clonotype with many counts. The rearrangement joins TRBV7-9 to TRBJ1-6; unclear D gene. The CDR3 spans 16 residues. The germline V gene has CDR1 SEHNR and CDR2 FQNEAQ (reference sequence). CDR3 nucleotides: TGTGCACCGTCTCCCGCTCTCGGTCGCTATAATTCACCCCTCCACTTT. Protein product: CAPSPALGRYNSPLHF.

The chain employs TRBV7-9 and TRBJ2-4, with TRBD2 as a possible D gene (5 bases). V lost 5 bases, J lost 0 bases, and 11 bases lay in between. The CDR3 runs 15 residues. Germline V gene lookup returns CDR1 SEHNR and CDR2 FQNEAQ (reference sequence). The CDR3 DNA reads TGTGCCAGCAGCCACCCCGGGGTAGCCAAAAACATTCAGTACTTC. It yields the protein CASSHPGVAKNIQYF.

Ten or more counts support this clonotype. This chain connects TRBV7-2 to TRBJ1-2, with TRBD1 matching 7 bases. Germline values: CDR1 SGHTA, CDR2 FQGNSA. This CDR3 spans 15 amino acids. V gave up 1 base and J gave up 4 bases; unmatched junction bases: 6. CDR3 in amino acids: CASSLEGAPGYGYTF. CDR3 sequence (DNA): TGTGCCAGCAGCTTAGAGGGGGCACCTGGCTATGGCTACACCTTC.

A few counts support this clonotype. The chain carries TRBV2 and TRBJ1-3; D ambiguous. CDR3 length equals 13 residues. The germline CDR1 and CDR2 sequences are SNHLY and FYNNEI. V lost 6 bases and J 0 bases, leaving 6 bases between the germline ends. CDR3: CASRRISGNTIYF. DNA for the CDR3: TGTGCCAGCAGGCGGATCTCTGGAAACACCATATATTTT.

This chain joins TRBV20-1 and TRBJ1-1; D unresolved. Germline V CDR1 and CDR2: DFQATT, SNEGSKA (reference sequence). This CDR3 has 16 amino acids. Trimming shortened V by 0 bases and J by 0 bases, and 14 bases separated the two germline ends. Written as DNA, the CDR3 is TGCAGTGCTAGAGAGTCGTGGGCCAGCCTGAACACTGAAGCTTTCTTT. It yields the protein CSARESWASLNTEAFF.

There are a few counts of this clonotype. The chain is built from TRBV19 and TRBJ2-1; tentatively, D is TRBD2 (5 bases). CDR3 length: 16 amino acids. With 0 bases removed from V and 3 bases from J, the gap between germline ends came to 12 bases. Germline V CDR1 and CDR2: LNHDA, SQIVND (reference sequence). CDR3 sequence reads: CASSIEQLGIYNEQFF. The CDR3 bases are TGTGCCAGTAGTATAGAACAACTAGGGATCTACAATGAGCAGTTCTTC.

Only a few counts were recorded for this clonotype. The V and J genes are TRBV7-8 and TRBJ1-2; D is possibly TRBD1 (5 bases). Germline loops: CDR1 SGHVS, CDR2 FQNEAQ. The ends were cut back, 0 bases at V and 6 bases at J, with 14 bases in the middle. The CDR3 runs 15 residues. The CDR3 region has the DNA TGTGCCAGCAGCTTAGCGGGGCCGGGATCGGATGGCTACACCTTC. Amino acid sequence: CASSLAGPGSDGYTF. The entire variable domain, with the rest obtained from reference TRBV7-8 and TRBJ1-2, is as follows: GAGVSQSPRYKVAKRGQDVALRCDPISGHVSLFWYQQALGQGPEFLTYFQNEAQLDKSGLPSDRFFAERPEGSVSTLKIQRTQQEDSAVYLCASSLAGPGSDGYTFGSGTRLTVV.

This clonotype was picked up a small number of times. V gene TRBV20-1 combines with J gene TRBJ1-1; 7 bases align to TRBD1. V was clipped by 0 bases and J by 0 bases; unmatched bases: 1. CDR1 DFQATT and CDR2 SNEGSKA come from the germline V gene (reference sequence). The CDR3 is 14 amino acids. The CDR3 nucleotides are TGCAGTGCTAGAGAAGGGGGCTTGAACACTGAAGCTTTCTTT. Translating it yields CSAREGGLNTEAFF.